What follows are 31 T cell receptor beta chains derived from one specimen sequenced in a study of T cells after posttransplantation cyclophosphamide (dated by TCRdb to the mid-2010s). What the treatment or condition label conveys for this sample: high-dose cyclophosphamide on days +3 and +4 as single-agent GVHD prophylaxis. PTCy patients received busulfan and fludarabine conditioning, a related or unrelated marrow graft, and cyclophosphamide on days +3 and +4. Receptor libraries were prepared by the immunoSEQ multiplex PCR assay. TCRdb mirrors the immuneACCESS table, restricted to in-frame sequences. Some clones are absent from its copies; in checked studies, under half trace to an unresolved V gene, and the reason for the others is unknown. Recorded for this sample are about 10,000 clones; approximately 78% of them occurred a single time. The top ten clones comprise 15% of the sample. The sequencing used PBMCs, collected 1,700 to 2,000 days after a stem cell transplant with posttransplant cyclophosphamide. Receptor source: a female patient aged 40-50 years who received an allogeneic stem cell transplant from a related donor, was CMV-positive, and had no GVHD. Where a transplant has occurred, the graft donor may have supplied some of the T cells.

The CDR3 sequence: CASSQVQGSDEQFF. The CDR3 nucleotides read TGCGCCAGCAGCCAAGTCCAGGGGAGCGATGAGCAGTTCTTC. The chain employs TRBV4-1 and TRBJ2-1; TRBD1 might be the D (6 bases). Germline V gene data show CDR1 as MGHRA and CDR2 as YSYEKL. Deletions cut 1 base from V and 8 bases from J, with 12 bases between. The CDR3 loop spans 14 amino acids.

V and J are TRBV2 and TRBJ2-3; tentative D call: TRBD2 (6 bases). Germline V gene data show CDR1 as SNHLY and CDR2 as FYNNEI. This CDR3 comprises 15 residues. Trimming removed 3 bases from V and 5 bases from J, with 15 bases in between. CDR3 region: CASSDSEGFLDTQYF. The CDR3, as DNA: TGTGCCAGCAGTGATTCGGAGGGTTTCTTAGATACGCAGTATTTT.

This chain joins TRBV21-1 and TRBJ2-2; TRBD1 is the table's D call and was not checked against the DNA. TRBV21-1 is a pseudogene segment. The CDR3 loop spans 13 amino acids. CDR3 region: CATGGAYTGELFF. CDR3 bases: TGTGCCACTGGGGGCGCGTACACCGGGGAGCTGTTTTTT.

This rearrangement joins TRBV2 to TRBJ1-1, with D perhaps matching TRBD1 (6 bases). Trimming pared 7 bases from V and 4 bases from J, leaving 13 bases between. CDR3 length equals 13 residues. Germline CDR1 SNHLY, CDR2 FYNNEI. In DNA form, the CDR3 reads TGTGCCAGCAACGACCCAGGGGCCACTGAAGCTTTCTTT. This gives the protein CASNDPGATEAFF.

V and J are TRBV5-1 and TRBJ2-5; TRBD2 matches 11 bases. CDR3 size: 18 residues. V shed 6 bases, J shed 2 bases, and the junction held 15 bases outside the gene matches. CDR1 is SGHRS, CDR2 YFSETQ, per germline. Written as DNA, the CDR3 is TGCGCCAGCATCTCCTTGCCGGGACTAGCGGATCGACAAGAGACCCAGTACTTC. This encodes CASISLPGLADRQETQYF.

The V call is TRBV5-1, the J call TRBJ1-1; D remains ambiguous. Germline loops: CDR1 SGHRS, CDR2 YFSETQ. This CDR3 region has 14 residues. Trimming removed 1 base from V and 5 bases from J, with 12 bases in between. This CDR3 is CASSLITDKTEAFF. CDR3 bases: TGCGCCAGCAGCTTGATCACCGACAAGACTGAAGCTTTCTTT.

The chain is built from TRBV7-8 and TRBJ1-6; D ambiguous. The CDR3 runs 15 residues. The V end lost 5 bases, the J end lost 7 bases, and 15 bases lay between the germline ends. Germline loops: CDR1 SGHVS, CDR2 FQNEAQ. The CDR3 sequence is CASSEKALGNSPLHF. CDR3 in DNA: TGTGCCAGCAGCGAAAAGGCCCTAGGCAATTCACCCCTCCACTTT.

This clone was detected once. The J gene is TRBJ1-6, the V gene TRBV5-1, with TRBD1 as a possible D gene (6 bases). This CDR3 is 16 amino acids long. Germline CDR1 SGHRS, CDR2 YFSETQ. V was pared by 2 bases and J by 4 bases, with 13 bases between. CDR3 residues: CASSFQGQGYNSPLHF. The CDR3 DNA sequence: TGCGCCAGCAGCTTCCAGGGGCAAGGGTATAATTCACCCCTCCACTTT.

V and J are TRBV4-3 and TRBJ1-1, with D tentatively TRBD1 (6 bases). Germline lookup yields CDR1 LGHNA and CDR2 YSLEER. The CDR3 runs to 18 residues. V dropped 0 bases and J dropped 1 base, with 18 bases sitting between them. CDR3 loop: CASSQEGRAGAWNTEAFF. CDR3 nucleotide sequence: TGCGCCAGCAGCCAAGAGGGGAGGGCAGGGGCCTGGAACACTGAAGCTTTCTTT.

The chain has TRBV5-8 and TRBJ2-3, with 9 nucleotides matching TRBD2. The CDR3 extends over 18 amino acids. Germline assignment: CDR1 SGHTS and CDR2 YDEGEE. The V gene end was trimmed by 0 bases and the J gene end by 2 bases; junction bases not matched to a gene: 10. The CDR3 loop is CASSLGVFSGGTTDTQYF. Written as DNA, the CDR3 is TGTGCCAGCAGCTTGGGGGTCTTTAGCGGGGGCACCACAGATACGCAGTATTTT.

The CDR3 reads CASSLLILDRGRAFF. The CDR3 DNA reads TGTGCCAGCAGCTTGCTGATATTAGACAGGGGCCGAGCTTTCTTT. The chain links TRBV7-8 to TRBJ1-1, with TRBD1 identical over 8 bases. Per germline, CDR1 SGHVS and CDR2 FQNEAQ. The length of the CDR3 is 15 residues. V dropped 3 bases and J dropped 10; count of bases not matched to a gene: 13.

This clone has only one observation. The chain uses TRBV13 and TRBJ2-5; TRBD2 matches at 10 bases. Germline lookup yields CDR1 PRHDT and CDR2 FYEKMQ (reference sequence). The CDR3 is 13 residues long. With 5 bases clipped from V and 5 bases from J, the junction kept 2 bases outside the gene matches. The CDR3 is CASSPTSGETQYF. The CDR3, as DNA: TGTGCCAGCAGCCCGACTAGCGGGGAGACCCAGTACTTC.

The chain has TRBV25-1 and TRBJ2-1; D unclear. The CDR3 has 14 amino acids. V gave up 0 bases and J gave up 6 bases, with 9 bases separating them. Looked up from germline, CDR1 is MGHDK and CDR2 is SYGVNS. As DNA, the CDR3 is TGTGCCAGCAGTGAATATCTCCCCGGCAATGAGCAGTTCTTC. It is translated as CASSEYLPGNEQFF.

The chain uses TRBV11-1 and TRBJ2-2; perhaps TRBD1 as D (6 bases). CDR1 is SGHAT and CDR2 is FQDESV in the germline V gene (reference sequence). V lost 5 bases to trimming and J lost 7 bases, with 14 bases between them. The CDR3 covers 14 residues. The CDR3 bases are TGTGCCAGCAGCCCTACCCGAGGGGGCGGGGAGCTGTTTTTT. This sequence encodes CASSPTRGGGELFF.

This chain links TRBV18 with TRBJ1-3; 9 nucleotides align to TRBD1. Per germline, CDR1 KGHSH and CDR2 LQKENI. V trimming: 4 bases; J trimming: 3 bases; junction bases outside the gene matches: 4. The CDR3 consists of 15 residues. The CDR3 region has the DNA TGTGCCAGCTCACACGGGACAGGGATTGGAAACACCATATATTTT. It encodes CASSHGTGIGNTIYF.

J is TRBJ2-5 and V is TRBV28; D is ambiguous. This CDR3 region has 11 residues. V shed 5 bases and J shed 1 base, with 2 bases lying between them. CDR1 and CDR2 from the germline V gene are MDHEN and SYDVKM. The DNA for the CDR3 is TGTGCCAGCAGTCTCCAAGAGACCCAGTACTTC. Encoded protein: CASSLQETQYF.

The chain joins TRBV15 to TRBJ1-5; D gene uncertain. The V end lost 8 bases, the J end lost 9 bases, and 14 bases lay between the germline ends. The germline V gene has CDR1 LNHNV and CDR2 YYDKDF (reference sequence). This CDR3 region has 12 residues. CDR3: CATRLRKTPQHF. CDR3 coding DNA: TGTGCCACCCGACTCCGTAAAACGCCCCAGCATTTT.

This chain uses TRBV5-5 with TRBJ1-1; TRBD1 might be the D (6 bases). Germline V CDR1 and CDR2: SGHKS, YYEKEE (reference sequence). Between the trimmed V and J ends, which lost 4 bases and 5 bases, there was a span of 15 bases. The CDR3 consists of 14 residues. DNA of the CDR3: TGTGCCAGCAGCCGTGGGGGGGGGCAAACTGAAGCTTTCTTT. This gives the protein CASSRGGGQTEAFF.

The rearrangement uses TRBV2 and TRBJ1-2; D is unclear. This CDR3 has 14 residues. The V end was cut by 2 bases, the J end by 7 bases, with 14 bases between. CDR1 and CDR2 (germline): SNHLY, FYNNEI. In DNA form, the CDR3 reads TGTGCCAGCAGTGAACTGGGTAGGAGAGGTGGCTACACCTTC. It specifies CASSELGRRGGYTF.

This clone was seen once. The V and J genes are TRBV7-6 and TRBJ2-1; 15 bases align to TRBD2. V shed 2 bases, J shed 8 bases, and the junction held 7 bases outside the gene matches. The germline gives CDR1 SGHVS, CDR2 FNYEAQ. CDR3 length: 17 amino acids. Written as DNA, the CDR3 is TGTGCCAGCAGCTTAAGCGGACTAGCGGGGGGGCTGGATGAGCAGTTCTTC. Amino acid sequence: CASSLSGLAGGLDEQFF.

V usage is TRBV4-3 and J usage is TRBJ2-1; D uncertain. Per germline, CDR1 LGHNA and CDR2 YSLEER. The CDR3 has 14 residues. The ends were cut back, 3 bases at V and 3 bases at J, with 9 bases in the middle. The CDR3 DNA reads as TGCGCCAGCAGCCATCTTAGCAGCTACAATGAGCAGTTCTTC. Translating it yields CASSHLSSYNEQFF.

The gene calls are TRBV7-8 and TRBJ2-3; tentative D call: TRBD1 (6 bases). V lost 1 base and J lost 0, with 8 bases in between. The length of the CDR3 is 15 residues. The V gene's germline CDR1 is SGHVS and CDR2 FQNEAQ. This chain's CDR3 is CASSLGRGSTDTQYF. As DNA, the CDR3 is TGTGCCAGCAGCTTAGGCAGGGGAAGCACAGATACGCAGTATTTT.

This clone was seen once. Written as DNA, the CDR3 is TGCAGCGGGGGGACAGTCTCGGGTGAGCAGTACTTC. It yields the protein CSGGTVSGEQYF. This rearrangement joins TRBV29-1 to TRBJ2-7; TRBD1 matches at 7 bases. The J segment lost 7 bases and the V segment lost 7 bases, leaving 10 bases of the junction unmatched. The CDR3 is made up of 12 amino acids. From germline, CDR1 is SQVTM and CDR2 ANQGSEA.

As DNA, the CDR3 is TGTGCCAGCAGTGAGTACCCAACAAAGCGAGAGACCCAGTACTTC. Its protein is CASSEYPTKRETQYF. The chain employs TRBV6-4 and TRBJ2-5; no clear D. There are 15 residues in the CDR3. Germline-derived CDR1 and CDR2 are MRHNA and SNTAGT. The germline V and J ends were trimmed by 3 bases and 4 bases, with 15 bases remaining between them.

The rearrangement links TRBV4-1 to TRBJ1-4; maybe TRBD1 (5 bases). V was shortened by 3 bases and J by 6 bases, with 17 bases between the two germline ends. There are 16 residues in the CDR3. Germline CDR1 and CDR2: MGHRA and YSYEKL. CDR3 in DNA: TGCGCCAGCAGCCACTCGAAAAAGGGGCTGGATGAAAAACTGTTTTTT. It specifies CASSHSKKGLDEKLFF.

This clone was found once. The V call is TRBV19, the J call TRBJ2-2; a possible D gene is TRBD2 (5 bases). Germline V gene data show CDR1 as LNHDA and CDR2 as SQIVND (reference sequence). CDR3 length: 16 residues. V shed 4 bases and J shed 0 bases, with 12 bases lying between them. Here the CDR3 reads CASSRKAVANTGELFF. DNA for the CDR3: TGTGCCAGTAGTAGAAAAGCGGTGGCGAACACCGGGGAGCTGTTTTTT.

The chain links TRBV5-6 to TRBJ1-2; D might be TRBD1 (5 bases). The V end lost 0 bases, the J end lost 0 bases, and 15 bases lay between the germline ends. Per germline, CDR1 SGHDT and CDR2 YYEEEE. This CDR3 is built from 17 residues. As DNA, the CDR3 is TGTGCCAGCAGCTTGGGACCTCAGGGTTCCCCTAACTATGGCTACACCTTC. Amino acid sequence: CASSLGPQGSPNYGYTF.

This chain uses TRBV5-6 with TRBJ1-1; 10 bases agree with TRBD1. Germline CDR1 SGHDT, CDR2 YYEEEE. With 4 bases clipped from V and 3 bases from J, the junction kept 3 bases outside the gene matches. This CDR3 contains 14 residues. The CDR3 nucleotides are TGTGCCAGCAGCGCGGACAGGGGGTACACTGAAGCTTTCTTT. This sequence encodes CASSADRGYTEAFF.

The gene calls are TRBV11-1 and TRBJ1-2, with unresolved D. CDR3 length equals 14 residues. Trimming took off 3 bases at V and 4 bases at J, with 12 bases between the two ends. Germline lookup yields CDR1 SGHAT and CDR2 FQDESV (reference sequence). The CDR3 here is CASSLEAEAYGYTF. CDR3 in DNA: TGTGCCAGCAGCTTGGAAGCAGAGGCCTATGGCTACACCTTC. Full variable domain (missing parts from reference TRBV11-1 and TRBJ1-2): EAEVAQSPRYKITEKSQAVAFWCDPISGHATLYWYRQILGQGPELLVQFQDESVVDDSQLPKDRFSAERLKGVDSTLKIQPAELGDSAMYLCASSLEAEAYGYTFGSGTRLTVV.

This clone was counted only a few times. The V and J genes are TRBV5-6 and TRBJ2-7; D is uncertain. The CDR3 consists of 13 residues. V was clipped by 2 bases and J by 5 bases, with 11 bases between them. Germline V gives CDR1 SGHDT, CDR2 YYEEEE. The CDR3, as DNA: TGTGCCAGCAGCTTAGGTGCTAGGAACGAGCAGTACTTC. Translation: CASSLGARNEQYF.

The chain uses TRBV4-3 and TRBJ2-4; TRBD2 might be the D (6 bases). V shed 5 bases and J shed 8 bases, with 13 bases lying between them. From germline, CDR1 is LGHNA and CDR2 YSLEER. The CDR3 contains 13 residues. The CDR3 DNA follows: TGCGCCAGCAGCATGGGACGGAGGGACATTCAGTACTTC. Protein: CASSMGRRDIQYF.